This T cell receptor (beta chain) came from a study of glioma-infiltrating T cells after dendritic cell vaccination. The protocol was immunoSEQ multiplex PCR, while the TCRdb copy is restricted to in-frame clones and leaves out a portion. The data show roughly 85,000 clones, 85% seen once. This clone was observed once. CDR1 and CDR2 (germline): SGHDN, FVKESK. This CDR3 has 15 amino acids. V was shortened by 0 bases and J by 5 bases, with 13 bases between the two germline ends. Sample time point: after dendritic cell vaccination, including at tumor progression/relapse. The sample here was blood, taken after dendritic cell vaccination. This chain joins TRBV14 and TRBJ2-5; D gene unclear. This TCR came from a human donor with glioblastoma. In DNA form, the CDR3 reads TGTGCCAGCAGCCAAGAACGAGAACAGAGTGAGACCCAGTACTTC. Amino acids: CASSQEREQSETQYF.